This T cell receptor (beta chain) stems from a study of cytotoxic CD8 clonotypes in ibrutinib-treated CLL. The overall study: An average of around 250,000 productive templates and around 100,000 productive rearrangements was obtained per sample.

Overall study results and limits: Increased clonality at ibrutinib response gave way to a return toward baseline at progression. At the start, clonality exceeded age-matched healthy donors and followed circulating CD8+ T-cell counts.

Trimming took off 6 bases at V and 6 bases at J, with 11 bases between the two ends. The CDR3 runs to 13 residues. From germline, CDR1 is LNHDA and CDR2 SQIVND (reference sequence). TCRdb's table, derived via immunoSEQ multiplex PCR, lists solely in-frame clones and lacks some. The sample lists some 93,000 clones; 70% to 80% were seen once. As for this clone: What it binds is not known.

The chain links TRBV19 to TRBJ1-4; the D is unclear. The clonotype was recovered from a human donor with chronic lymphocytic leukemia. Sample: PBMCs, taken after 12 months of ibrutinib treatment. The CDR3 protein is CASSPRGDEKLFF. CDR3 in DNA: TGTGCCAGTAGCCCGCGGGGTGATGAAAAACTGTTTTTT. The complete variable domain, with remaining parts taken from reference TRBV19 and TRBJ1-4, reads DGGITQSPKYLFRKEGQNVTLSCEQNLNHDAMYWYRQDPGQGLRLIYYSQIVNDFQKGDIAEGYSVSREKKESFPLTVTSAQKNPTAFYLCASSPRGDEKLFFGSGTQLSVL.